The sequence of this T cell receptor beta chain was determined in a study of control samples from healthy donors and cancer patients. V was clipped by 4 bases and J by 2 bases, with 16 bases between them. Germline V gives CDR1 SGHRS, CDR2 YFSETQ. This CDR3 is 15 amino acids long. Only in-frame clones appear in the TCRdb table, and some are missing; sequencing was by immunoSEQ multiplex PCR. This table holds some 130,000 clones, roughly nine tenths found once. Input material: blood. The chain joins TRBV5-1 to TRBJ2-7; D might be TRBD1 (6 bases). This clonotype was obtained from a woman in her 30s in good health. The CDR3 reads CASSPDGQPAYEQYF. The CDR3 DNA is TGCGCCAGCAGCCCCGACGGACAGCCCGCCTACGAGCAGTACTTC.